One sample yielded the 29 T cell receptor beta chains listed below, sequenced in a study of blood T cells in healthy people across ages. For the second PCR, which ran for 7 to 11 cycles, a sample-barcoded 5' primer and a J-beta primer mix were used. TCRdb analysed the 5' RACE reads with MiXCR anew, one entry per CDR3 protein. The sample contains approximately 1.5 million distinct CDR3 sequences, almost 35% of which appear only once. Specimen: blood. These receptors all come from a woman in her twenties or thirties in good health.

J is TRBJ2-6 and V is TRBV5-1, with D possibly called TRBD1 or TRBD2 (5 bases each). Germline V gene data show CDR1 as SGHRS and CDR2 as YFSETQ. The length of the CDR3 is 16 residues. Trimming shortened V by 0 bases and J by 2 bases, and 9 bases separated the two germline ends. Here the CDR3 DNA reads TGCGCCAGCAGCTTGGGGGACGGGACTGGGGCCAACGTCCTGACTTTC. Amino acid sequence: CASSLGDGTGANVLTF.

V is TRBV5-6 and J is TRBJ1-4; D possibly corresponds to TRBD1 (5 bases). The germline CDR1 and CDR2 sequences are SGHDT and YYEEEE. Trimming pared 4 bases from V and 8 bases from J, leaving 12 bases between. The CDR3 totals 13 residues. In DNA form, the CDR3 reads TGTGCCAGCAGCCGGAGGGGTCGGGAAAAACTGTTTTTT. This encodes CASSRRGREKLFF.

The table lists this clonotype with many counts. This chain joins TRBV6-2 or TRBV6-3 and TRBJ2-7, with D hard to call. V was cut by 2 bases and J by 0 bases, with 5 bases left in between. CDR1 and CDR2 (germline): MNHEY, SVGEGT. The CDR3 is 13 amino acids. The CDR3: CASSYRSSYEQYF. The CDR3 DNA reads TGTGCCAGCAGTTACAGGAGCTCCTACGAGCAGTACTTC.

The V call is TRBV19, the J call TRBJ2-1, with 11 nucleotides matching TRBD2. The CDR3 extends over 17 amino acids. Germline V gives CDR1 LNHDA, CDR2 SQIVND (reference sequence). J lost 4 bases, V lost 3 bases, and 8 bases had no gene match. The CDR3 here is CASSISLTSGMYNEQFF. The CDR3 DNA reads TGTGCCAGTAGTATCTCGTTGACTAGCGGGATGTACAATGAGCAGTTCTTC.

This clonotype was observed a handful of times. V gene TRBV6-6 combines with J gene TRBJ2-1; 7 bases match TRBD2. V lost 4 bases to trimming and J lost 6 bases; unmatched junction nucleotides: 9. From germline, CDR1 is MNHNY and CDR2 SVGAGI (reference sequence). CDR3 size: 15 residues. The DNA for the CDR3 is TGTGCCAGCAGTTGGTGGCGGGAGACCCGCAATGAGCAGTTCTTC. Its protein product is CASSWWRETRNEQFF.

V and J are TRBV28 and TRBJ1-2, with D perhaps matching TRBD1 (5 bases). CDR1 MDHEN and CDR2 SYDVKM come from the germline V gene. V shed 5 bases and J shed 4 bases, with 14 bases lying between them. CDR3 size: 14 residues. This chain's CDR3 is CASSLSEQVYGYTF. The CDR3 DNA follows: TGTGCCAGCAGTCTTAGTGAACAGGTCTATGGCTACACCTTC.

This clonotype was counted a few times. The rearrangement uses TRBV7-6 and TRBJ2-5; TRBD2 agrees at 13 bases. V was clipped by 2 bases and J by 4 bases; unmatched bases: 7. Germline V lookup: CDR1 SGHVS, CDR2 FNYEAQ. CDR3 length: 17 amino acids. The CDR3 DNA reads as TGTGCCAGCAGCTTACGAGGACTAGCGGGGGTCGGAGAGACCCAGTACTTC. This translates into CASSLRGLAGVGETQYF. Supplemented by reference TRBV7-6 and TRBJ2-5, the full variable domain reads GAGVSQSPRYKVTKRGQDVALRCDPISGHVSLYWYRQALGQGPEFLTYFNYEAQQDKSGLPNDRFSAERPEGSISTLTIQRTEQRDSAMYRCASSLRGLAGVGETQYFGPGTRLLVL.

This clonotype was recorded a few times. This chain links TRBV15 with TRBJ1-4; D not resolved. CDR3 length equals 12 residues. Germline CDR1 LNHNV, CDR2 YYDKDF (reference sequence). The germline V and J ends were trimmed by 6 bases and 8 bases, with 10 bases remaining between them. The CDR3 region is CATRRTGEKLFF. The CDR3 DNA sequence: TGTGCCACCAGAAGGACTGGCGAAAAACTGTTTTTT.

The chain uses TRBV27 and TRBJ1-5, with D possibly being TRBD1 (6 bases). Looked up from germline, CDR1 is MNHEY and CDR2 is SMNVEV (reference sequence). V was shortened by 6 bases and J by 5 bases, with 17 bases between the two germline ends. The CDR3 is 15 residues long. Here the CDR3 DNA reads TGTGCCAGCAGCCGCCGGTGGACAGAGGATCAGCCCCAGCATTTT. This sequence encodes CASSRRWTEDQPQHF.

This rearrangement joins TRBV10-2 to TRBJ1-5; D is uncertain. The V end lost 2 bases, the J end lost 1 base, and 15 bases lay between the germline ends. From germline, CDR1 is WSHSY and CDR2 SAAADI. This CDR3 is built from 17 residues. DNA for the CDR3: TGCGCCAGCAGTGAGCACATGGGGTCGGGGAGCAATCAGCCCCAGCATTTT. It is translated as CASSEHMGSGSNQPQHF.

CDR3 amino acids: CASSQDHPPPDSVLYEQYF. CDR3 bases: TGTGCCAGCAGCCAAGATCATCCCCCCCCGGACTCGGTTCTCTACGAGCAGTACTTC. The chain recombines TRBV4-2 with TRBJ2-7; D might be TRBD2 (5 bases). V was shortened by 0 bases and J by 3 bases, with 24 bases between the two germline ends. This CDR3 comprises 19 residues. Germline CDR1 and CDR2: LGHNA and YNFKEQ.

This clonotype occurred once. The chain is built from TRBV3-1 and TRBJ1-2; TRBD1 is a possible D gene (5 bases). V was cut by 9 bases and J by 5 bases, with 13 bases left in between. CDR3 length equals 12 residues. Germline V gene sequence: CDR1 LGHDT, CDR2 YNNKEL (reference sequence). CDR3 sequence: CASRSQGYGYTF. DNA of the CDR3: TGTGCCAGTCGATCGCAGGGTTATGGCTACACCTTC.

The chain carries TRBV28 and TRBJ2-1; D is possibly TRBD2 (6 bases). Per germline, CDR1 MDHEN and CDR2 SYDVKM. V was clipped by 5 bases and J by 0 bases, with 14 bases between them. This CDR3 spans 16 amino acids. The CDR3 bases are TGTGCCAGCAGTACCGCTAGCGCTTCCTCCTACAATGAGCAGTTCTTC. This translates into CASSTASASSYNEQFF.

This clonotype was detected only a few times. The chain joins TRBV6-2 or TRBV6-3 to TRBJ2-6; D is uncertain. CDR3 length equals 16 residues. Trimming stripped 2 bases from V and 0 bases from J, with 8 bases between. Germline CDR1 reads MNHEY; CDR2 reads SVGEGT. CDR3 sequence (DNA): TGTGCCAGCAGTTACGATCCGGTCTCTGGGGCCAACGTCCTGACTTTC. Translation: CASSYDPVSGANVLTF.

The V gene is TRBV4-1, the J gene TRBJ1-3; D is unclear. The CDR3 extends over 16 amino acids. Looked up from germline, CDR1 is MGHRA and CDR2 is YSYEKL. The V and J ends lost 1 base and 2 bases respectively, with 12 bases between them. CDR3 loop: CASSQGPGRTGNTIYF. The CDR3 bases are TGCGCCAGCAGCCAAGGACCGGGGAGAACTGGAAACACCATATATTTT.

This clonotype was seen more than once but under ten times. The chain couples TRBV9 to TRBJ2-5; D perhaps matches TRBD2 (6 bases). Deletions cut 4 bases from V and 4 bases from J, with 14 bases between. The CDR3 loop spans 14 amino acids. The germline V gene has CDR1 SGDLS and CDR2 YYNGEE. The CDR3: CASSQGTPRETQYF. The CDR3 DNA reads as TGTGCCAGCAGCCAAGGGACTCCTCGAGAGACCCAGTACTTC.

As DNA, the CDR3 is TGTGCCAGCAGCTTAGAACAGGGGTTAGACGAGCAGTACTTC. Its translation is CASSLEQGLDEQYF. The rearrangement links TRBV7-9 to TRBJ2-7, with TRBD1 matching over 7 bases. V dropped 1 base and J dropped 5; count of bases not matched to a gene: 5. This CDR3 contains 14 residues. Germline CDR1 reads SEHNR; CDR2 reads FQNEAQ (reference sequence).

This clonotype has a handful of counts. The chain combines TRBV5-1 with TRBJ2-3; 13 nucleotides match TRBD2. Germline CDR1 reads SGHRS; CDR2 reads YFSETQ. With V trimmed by 1 base and J by 1 base, 9 bases remained unmatched. The CDR3 covers 19 residues. This CDR3 is CASSLWTSGGSDGTDTQYF. For the CDR3, the DNA is TGCGCCAGCAGCTTGTGGACTAGCGGGGGATCTGATGGCACAGATACGCAGTATTTT. Using reference TRBV5-1 and TRBJ2-3 for the parts outside the CDR3, the full variable domain is KAGVTQTPRYLIKTRGQQVTLSCSPISGHRSVSWYQQTPGQGLQFLFEYFSETQRNKGNFPGRFSGRQFSNSRSEMNVSTLELGDSALYLCASSLWTSGGSDGTDTQYFGPGTRLTVL.

The chain combines TRBV11-2 with TRBJ2-3; D might be TRBD2 (5 bases). The CDR3 is 12 amino acids. V shed 4 bases and J shed 5 bases, with 7 bases lying between them. Germline V gene sequence: CDR1 SGHAT, CDR2 FQNNGV. CDR3 DNA: TGTGCCAGCAGCTGGAGGATAGATACGCAGTATTTT. Protein sequence: CASSWRIDTQYF.

The V and J genes are TRBV15 and TRBJ1-2; D is possibly TRBD1 (5 bases). The CDR3 sequence is 15 residues long. V shed 2 bases and J shed 7 bases, with 17 bases lying between them. CDR1 is LNHNV and CDR2 is YYDKDF in the germline V gene (reference sequence). The CDR3: CATSRRDSASIGYTF. CDR3 sequence (DNA): TGTGCCACCAGCAGAAGGGACTCCGCGTCGATTGGCTACACCTTC.

The chain employs TRBV12-3 or TRBV12-4 and TRBJ1-5; the match to TRBD1 covers 8 bases. This CDR3 comprises 15 residues. V shed 4 bases and J 4 bases; nucleotides not matched to a gene: 6. In DNA form, the CDR3 reads TGTGCCAGCAGTTCTTGGCAGGGGGCTAATCAGCCCCAGCATTTT. It specifies CASSSWQGANQPQHF.

This clonotype appeared a few times. CDR3 in amino acids: CASTLVGNTEAFF. CDR3 sequence (DNA): TGTGCCAGCACCCTCGTAGGGAACACTGAAGCTTTCTTT. The rearrangement uses TRBV4-2 and TRBJ1-1; D gene ambiguous. The CDR3 covers 13 residues. Between the trimmed V and J ends, which lost 7 bases and 1 base, there was a span of 10 bases. CDR1 and CDR2 from the germline V gene are LGHNA and YNFKEQ.

The J gene is TRBJ2-1, the V gene TRBV6-6; 8 bases map to TRBD1. The CDR3 contains 14 residues. Germline lookup yields CDR1 MNHNY and CDR2 SVGAGI (reference sequence). Trimming at V came to 0 bases and at J to 6 bases, leaving 1 base not matched to a gene. The CDR3, as DNA: TGTGCCAGCAGTTACTCCGGACAGGGCAATGAGCAGTTCTTC. Encoded protein: CASSYSGQGNEQFF.

This sequence joins TRBV20-1 and TRBJ2-1; perhaps TRBD2 as D (6 bases). Germline CDR1 reads DFQATT; CDR2 reads SNEGSKA (reference sequence). The CDR3 is 11 residues long. Trimming took off 6 bases at V and 8 bases at J, with 11 bases between the two ends. The CDR3, as DNA: TGCAGTGCAAGACTAGTCTATGAGCAGTTCTTC. This sequence encodes CSARLVYEQFF.

A remark on this clonotype: One junction end disagrees with the germline gene, perhaps due to a read error. This rearrangement joins TRBV27 to TRBJ2-7; 11 positions agree with TRBD2. The CDR3 is 16 amino acids. Per germline, CDR1 MNHEY and CDR2 SMNVEV (reference sequence). The CDR3, as DNA: TGTGCCAGCAGTCTTGAGGGGACTAGCGGTTACTACGGGCAGTACTTC. This sequence encodes CASSLEGTSGYYGQYF.

This clonotype was found a few times. The chain uses TRBV3-1 and TRBJ2-1; tentatively, D is TRBD2 (5 bases). Per germline, CDR1 LGHDT and CDR2 YNNKEL (reference sequence). CDR3 length equals 14 residues. With 4 bases removed from V and 8 bases from J, the gap between germline ends came to 15 bases. CDR3 protein: CASSPPTRAHEQFF. CDR3 DNA: TGTGCCAGCAGCCCACCCACTAGGGCACATGAGCAGTTCTTC.

The rearrangement links TRBV14 to TRBJ1-2; tentative D call: TRBD1 (5 bases). This CDR3 has 14 residues. The V gene lost 2 bases and the J gene lost 0 bases, with 7 bases spanning the gap. CDR1 and CDR2 from the germline V gene are SGHDN and FVKESK. CDR3 sequence reads: CASSQRGTNYGYTF. DNA for the CDR3: TGTGCCAGCAGCCAAAGGGGCACTAACTATGGCTACACCTTC.

The chain links TRBV7-3 to TRBJ2-5; D might be TRBD2 (6 bases). The CDR3 covers 15 residues. V gave up 5 bases and J gave up 5 bases, with 18 bases separating them. The V gene's germline CDR1 is SGHTA and CDR2 FQGTGA. The CDR3 is CASSTQGGPGETQYF. CDR3 DNA: TGTGCCAGCAGCACCCAGGGAGGCCCCGGGGAGACCCAGTACTTC.

The chain recombines TRBV3-1 with TRBJ2-3; 8 bases match TRBD2. Germline V lookup: CDR1 LGHDT, CDR2 YNNKEL (reference sequence). V lost 8 bases to trimming and J lost 8 bases; unmatched junction nucleotides: 9. The CDR3 consists of 13 residues. CDR3 in amino acids: CASEGLEQPTQYF. In nucleotides, the CDR3 is TGTGCCAGCGAGGGACTAGAGCAGCCTACGCAGTATTTT.